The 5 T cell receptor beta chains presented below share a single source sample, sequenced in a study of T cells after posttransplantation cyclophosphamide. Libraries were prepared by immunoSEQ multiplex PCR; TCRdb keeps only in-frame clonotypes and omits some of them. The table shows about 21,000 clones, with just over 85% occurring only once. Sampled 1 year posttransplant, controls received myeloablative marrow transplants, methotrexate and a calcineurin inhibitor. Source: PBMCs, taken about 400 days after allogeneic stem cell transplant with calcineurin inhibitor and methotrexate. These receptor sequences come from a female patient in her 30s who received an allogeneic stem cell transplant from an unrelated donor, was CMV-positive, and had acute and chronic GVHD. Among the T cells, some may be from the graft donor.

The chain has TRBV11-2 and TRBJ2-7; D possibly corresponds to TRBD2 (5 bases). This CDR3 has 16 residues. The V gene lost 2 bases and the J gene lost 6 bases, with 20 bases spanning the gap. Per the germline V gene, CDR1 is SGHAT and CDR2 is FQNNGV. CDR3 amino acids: CASSLRRGGVFAEQYF. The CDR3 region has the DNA TGTGCCAGCAGCTTACGGCGCGGAGGCGTCTTTGCCGAGCAGTACTTC. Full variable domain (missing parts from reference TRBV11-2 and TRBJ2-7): EAGVAQSPRYKIIEKRQSVAFWCNPISGHATLYWYQQILGQGPKLLIQFQNNGVVDDSQLPKDRFSAERLKGVDSTLKIQPAKLEDSAVYLCASSLRRGGVFAEQYFGPGTRLTVT.

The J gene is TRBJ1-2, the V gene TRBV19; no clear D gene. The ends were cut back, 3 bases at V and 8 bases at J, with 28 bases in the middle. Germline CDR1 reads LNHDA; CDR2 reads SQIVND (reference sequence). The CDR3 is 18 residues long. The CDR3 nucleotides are TGTGCCAGTAGTATGTCCGTATGGTCGGGTAGAGTTCGAGAAGGCTACACCTTC. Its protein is CASSMSVWSGRVREGYTF.

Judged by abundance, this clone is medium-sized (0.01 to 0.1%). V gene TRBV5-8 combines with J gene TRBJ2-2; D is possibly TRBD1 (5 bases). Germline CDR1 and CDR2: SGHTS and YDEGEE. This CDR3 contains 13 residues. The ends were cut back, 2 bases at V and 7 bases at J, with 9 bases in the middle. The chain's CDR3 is CASSFQGSGELFF. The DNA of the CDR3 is TGTGCCAGCAGCTTCCAGGGAAGCGGGGAGCTGTTTTTT.

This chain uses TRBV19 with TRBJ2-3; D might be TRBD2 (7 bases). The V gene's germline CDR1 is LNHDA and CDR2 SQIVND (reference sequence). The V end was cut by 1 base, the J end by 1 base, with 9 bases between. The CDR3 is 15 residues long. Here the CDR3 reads CASSIGGGRTDTQYF. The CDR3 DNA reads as TGTGCCAGTAGTATAGGGGGGGGCCGCACAGATACGCAGTATTTT.

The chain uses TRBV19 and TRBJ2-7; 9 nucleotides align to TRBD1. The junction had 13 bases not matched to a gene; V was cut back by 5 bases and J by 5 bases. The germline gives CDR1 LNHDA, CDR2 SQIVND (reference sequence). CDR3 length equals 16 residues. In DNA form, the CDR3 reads TGTGCCAGTAGTCCCATGTTTTTCCGGGACAGGGACGAGCAGTACTTC. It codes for CASSPMFFRDRDEQYF.